The clone carrying this TCR beta chain was counted between two and nine times. Its matching antigen is unknown. This entry belongs to a study of cytomegalovirus exposure and HLA in healthy donors. Study-level information: Findings of an earlier analysis included some 120 million unique TCR beta sequences from some 190 million T cells. Findings of the study overall: Owing to their indistinguishability, certain V segments, notably TRBV6-2 and TRBV6-3, were excluded. Listed as cytomegalovirus-associated were 150 or so TCR beta chains.

CDR1 and CDR2 from the germline V gene are SEHNR and FQNEAQ (reference sequence). V was trimmed by 5 bases and J by 3 bases, leaving 8 bases between them. CDR3 length: 13 amino acids. In the PCR, 60 Vbeta and 13 Jbeta primers were used. Using immunoSEQ multiplex PCR, the repertoire was profiled, and TCRdb retains in-frame clones only, with some absent. The repertoire has around 120,000 clones, roughly 80% of them found once; the top ten carry about 2%. The TCR was taken from a man between 18 and 29 years old in good health and CMV-seronegative. Sample: PBMCs. The chain is built from TRBV7-9 and TRBJ2-1; TRBD2 might be the D (5 bases). The CDR3 DNA sequence: TGTGCCAGCAGCCTGGGAGACTACAATGAGCAGTTCTTC. It is translated as CASSLGDYNEQFF. Combining the CDR3 with reference TRBV7-9 and TRBJ2-1 gives the whole variable domain DTGVSQNPRHKITKRGQNVTFRCDPISEHNRLYWYRQTLGQGPEFLTYFQNEAQLEKSRLLSDRFSAERPKGSFSTLEIQRTEQGDSAMYLCASSLGDYNEQFFGPGTRLTVL.